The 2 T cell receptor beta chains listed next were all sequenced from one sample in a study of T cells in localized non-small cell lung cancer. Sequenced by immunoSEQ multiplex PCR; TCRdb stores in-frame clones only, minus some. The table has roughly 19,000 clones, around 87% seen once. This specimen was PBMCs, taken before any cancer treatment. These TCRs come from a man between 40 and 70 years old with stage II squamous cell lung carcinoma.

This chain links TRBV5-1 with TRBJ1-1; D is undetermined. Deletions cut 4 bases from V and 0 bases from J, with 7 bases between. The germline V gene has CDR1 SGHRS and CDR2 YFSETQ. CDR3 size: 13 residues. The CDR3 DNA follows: TGCGCCAGCAGCGACACAGTGAACACTGAAGCTTTCTTT. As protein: CASSDTVNTEAFF.

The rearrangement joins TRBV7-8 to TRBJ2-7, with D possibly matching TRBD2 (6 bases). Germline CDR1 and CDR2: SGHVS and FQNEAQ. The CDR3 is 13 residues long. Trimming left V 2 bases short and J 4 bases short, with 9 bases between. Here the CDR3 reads CASSLRLVYEQYF. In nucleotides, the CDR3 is TGTGCCAGCAGCTTAAGACTAGTTTACGAGCAGTACTTC.